Below, 30 T cell receptor beta chains from the same sample are listed, as sequenced in a study of vaccination effects on CD4 cells after COVID-19 (dated by TCRdb to about 2022). After less than eleven days of culture, CD4+ T cells were isolated with the EasySep CD4+ T cell isolation kit. These receptors are not linked to any known antigen. Libraries were prepared through the immunoSEQ multiplex PCR assay. Not all clones reach the TCRdb copy of this immuneACCESS table, which keeps in-frame sequences only. Checked studies attribute under half of the gap to unresolved V genes and leave the rest unexplained. The sample table contains approximately 45,000 clones; only one count was recorded for 60% to 80% of them. The ten largest clones take up roughly 9.4% of the sample. The sample consisted of CD4+ T cells from PBMCs cultured without peptide, taken before COVID-19 vaccination. The receptors come from a human donor who had a prior SARS-CoV-2 infection.

The chain carries TRBV6-5 and TRBJ1-1, with a possible D match to TRBD1 (5 bases). Trimming pared 4 bases from V and 2 bases from J, leaving 11 bases between. The CDR3 totals 14 residues. Per the germline V gene, CDR1 is MNHEY and CDR2 is SVGAGI. The CDR3 loop is CASSLGVGNTEAFF. The CDR3 DNA is TGTGCCAGCAGTTTAGGGGTAGGTAACACTGAAGCTTTCTTT.

The chain employs TRBV7-3 and TRBJ1-3; tentative D call: TRBD1 (6 bases). Trimming took off 0 bases at V and 4 bases at J, with 13 bases between the two ends. CDR1 is SGHTA, CDR2 FQGTGA, per germline. The CDR3 length is 16 residues. The CDR3 sequence: CASSLTGAGAGNTIYF. CDR3 nucleotide sequence: TGTGCCAGCAGCTTAACGGGGGCAGGGGCCGGAAACACCATATATTTT.

This clone came up a few times. The chain is built from TRBV7-6 and TRBJ2-5; D unresolved. The V and J ends lost 1 base and 7 bases respectively, with 22 bases between them. Germline V gene sequence: CDR1 SGHVS, CDR2 FNYEAQ. This CDR3 comprises 17 residues. For the CDR3, the DNA is TGTGCCAGCAGCTTAGGGTACGGTCAGGCGACGTGGGGGACCCAGTACTTC. This encodes CASSLGYGQATWGTQYF.

CDR3 nucleotides: TGTGCCATCAGTGTCGCTAGCGGGGGATACAATGAGCAGTTCTTC. Its translation is CAISVASGGYNEQFF. The J gene is TRBJ2-1, the V gene TRBV10-3, with TRBD2 identical over 10 bases. CDR3 length: 15 amino acids. Germline CDR1 ENHRY, CDR2 SYGVKD. V was pared by 4 bases and J by 4 bases, with 4 bases of the junction left unmatched.

This clone showed up just a few times. The V call is TRBV12-3 or TRBV12-4, the J call TRBJ1-1, with D maybe TRBD1 (5 bases). The CDR3 length is 12 residues. The V end lost 8 bases, the J end lost 4 bases, and 11 bases lay between the germline ends. In DNA form, the CDR3 reads TGTGCCAGCGGGGCGTTTGGCACTGAAGCTTTCTTT. Translating it yields CASGAFGTEAFF.

The rearrangement links TRBV9 to TRBJ2-3, with 8 bases matching TRBD2. CDR3 length: 16 amino acids. V lost 3 bases, J lost 5 bases, and 11 bases stayed unmatched. Germline CDR1 SGDLS, CDR2 YYNGEE. This CDR3 is CASSAHGGASGDTQYF. The CDR3 bases are TGTGCCAGCAGCGCGCACGGGGGGGCTTCGGGAGATACGCAGTATTTT.

Written as DNA, the CDR3 is TGTGCCAGCAGGGGACAGGGGGTTAACTATGGCTACACCTTC. This sequence encodes CASRGQGVNYGYTF. The rearrangement uses TRBV7-9 and TRBJ1-2, with TRBD1 matching over 11 bases. The junction had 1 base not matched to a gene; V was cut back by 6 bases and J by 1 base. Germline-derived CDR1 and CDR2 are SEHNR and FQNEAQ (reference sequence). The CDR3 spans 14 residues.

The chain links TRBV18 to TRBJ2-7; D gene ambiguous. V gave up 1 base and J gave up 1 base, with 5 bases separating them. The germline gives CDR1 KGHSH, CDR2 LQKENI. The CDR3 runs to 13 residues. In DNA, the CDR3 is TGTGCCAGCTCACCACGCTCTTCCTACGAGCAGTACTTC. Translating gives CASSPRSSYEQYF.

V gene TRBV15 combines with J gene TRBJ1-1, with 8 bases aligning to TRBD1. The CDR3 sequence is 15 residues long. V gave up 4 bases and J gave up 0 bases; unmatched junction bases: 4. CDR1 is LNHNV, CDR2 YYDKDF, per germline (reference sequence). The CDR3 protein is CATSTDRAMNTEAFF. The CDR3 region has the DNA TGTGCCACCAGCACGGACAGGGCCATGAACACTGAAGCTTTCTTT.

This clone was found a few times. The chain couples TRBV24-1 to TRBJ2-5; 7 bases are a match to TRBD2. CDR3 length: 16 residues. After removal of 0 bases from V and 1 base from J, the junction contained 4 bases not matched to a gene. Germline V gene sequence: CDR1 KGHDR, CDR2 SFDVKD. Written as DNA, the CDR3 is TGTGCCACCAGTGATTTGCTAGGGAGGGGCCAAGAGACCCAGTACTTC. It encodes CATSDLLGRGQETQYF.

The genes are TRBV21-1 and TRBJ1-1; the table assigns TRBD1, which was not confirmed against the DNA. TRBV21-1 is a recognized pseudogene. The CDR3 extends over 15 amino acids. CDR3 in amino acids: CASSKPGQGRTEAFF. The CDR3 bases are TGTGCCAGCAGCAAACCGGGACAGGGACGGACTGAAGCTTTCTTT.

This clone was counted only a few times. The V and J genes are TRBV5-1 and TRBJ1-2, with D perhaps matching TRBD1 (5 bases). The CDR3 contains 16 residues. V dropped 7 bases and J dropped 4 bases, with 23 bases sitting between them. Germline assignment: CDR1 SGHRS and CDR2 YFSETQ. In DNA form, the CDR3 reads TGCGCCAGCGCCCCTCTTTCGGGGGAGACCTTCTATGGCTACACCTTC. This sequence encodes CASAPLSGETFYGYTF.

This chain uses TRBV2 with TRBJ2-3; a weak D match, TRBD2 (7 bases). The CDR3 runs 16 residues. Trimming stripped 0 bases from V and 1 base from J, with 11 bases between. Looked up from germline, CDR1 is SNHLY and CDR2 is FYNNEI. CDR3 sequence: CASSEARGPRTDTQYF. CDR3 nucleotide sequence: TGTGCCAGCAGTGAAGCGCGGGGGCCACGCACAGATACGCAGTATTTT.

This clone came up once. The J gene is TRBJ2-3, the V gene TRBV5-1; 7 bases line up with TRBD2. The trim removed 0 bases at V and 6 bases at J, leaving 4 bases unmatched. CDR3 length: 14 amino acids. Germline V gene sequence: CDR1 SGHRS, CDR2 YFSETQ. CDR3 coding DNA: TGCGCCAGCAGCTTGGGACTAGCACCTGATACGCAGTATTTT. Translation gives CASSLGLAPDTQYF.

The chain recombines TRBV7-2 with TRBJ1-1; no clear D gene. V lost 4 bases to trimming and J lost 4 bases, with 10 bases between them. Germline assignment: CDR1 SGHTA and CDR2 FQGNSA. The CDR3 is 13 amino acids. DNA of the CDR3: TGTGCCAGCAGCTCACGACGGAGCACTGAAGCTTTCTTT. It is translated as CASSSRRSTEAFF.

The chain has TRBV7-2 and TRBJ2-3; D unresolved. Between the trimmed V and J ends, which lost 1 base and 3 bases, there was a span of 8 bases. The CDR3 is made up of 14 amino acids. The germline gives CDR1 SGHTA, CDR2 FQGNSA. The DNA of the CDR3 is TGTGCCAGCAGCTTAGATAGGCTTACAGATACGCAGTATTTT. Translation: CASSLDRLTDTQYF. The whole variable domain, remainder taken from reference TRBV7-2 and TRBJ2-3, is GAGVSQSPSNKVTEKGKDVELRCDPISGHTALYWYRQSLGQGLEFLIYFQGNSAPDKSGLPSDRFSAERTGGSVSTLTIQRTQQEDSAVYLCASSLDRLTDTQYFGPGTRLTVL.

The chain recombines TRBV19 with TRBJ1-2, with TRBD1 identical over 8 bases. The CDR3 consists of 12 residues. Germline CDR1 LNHDA, CDR2 SQIVND (reference sequence). V dropped 9 bases and J dropped 7; count of bases not matched to a gene: 7. CDR3 sequence: CARPQGAGGYTF. The CDR3 DNA reads TGTGCCAGGCCTCAGGGGGCTGGTGGCTACACCTTC.

V and J are TRBV7-2 and TRBJ2-3, with 9 bases lining up with TRBD2. The V gene's germline CDR1 is SGHTA and CDR2 FQGNSA. J gave up 8 bases and V 2 bases, and 5 bases lay outside the gene matches. The CDR3 length is 14 residues. The CDR3 protein is CASSLLAGLTTQYF. DNA for the CDR3: TGTGCCAGCAGCTTACTAGCGGGGCTAACTACGCAGTATTTT. Full variable domain (rest looked up from reference TRBV7-2 and TRBJ2-3): GAGVSQSPSNKVTEKGKDVELRCDPISGHTALYWYRQSLGQGLEFLIYFQGNSAPDKSGLPSDRFSAERTGGSVSTLTIQRTQQEDSAVYLCASSLLAGLTTQYFGPGTRLTVL.

The chain uses TRBV11-3 and TRBJ2-1; 8 bases align to TRBD2. Per the germline V gene, CDR1 is SGHNT and CDR2 is YENEEA. CDR3 length: 16 amino acids. The ends lost 3 bases at V and 5 bases at J; junction bases unmatched: 9. As DNA, the CDR3 is TGTGCCAGCAGCTTTTGGGCCGGGAGGGGGGACAATGAGCAGTTCTTC. Translated, it gives CASSFWAGRGDNEQFF.

The V gene is TRBV4-2, the J gene TRBJ1-1; D is unclear. The CDR3 is made up of 13 amino acids. Germline CDR1 is LGHNA and CDR2 is YNFKEQ. The V end lost 1 base, the J end lost 7 bases, and 10 bases lay between the germline ends. In DNA, the CDR3 is TGTGCCAGCAGCCAAGTAAGAGGTCGTGAAGCTTTCTTT. Translating gives CASSQVRGREAFF.

The V gene is TRBV2, the J gene TRBJ2-2; 12 positions agree with TRBD2. V trimming: 6 bases; J trimming: 4 bases; junction bases outside the gene matches: 0. Germline V gene data show CDR1 as SNHLY and CDR2 as FYNNEI. The CDR3 consists of 14 residues. As DNA, the CDR3 is TGTGCCAGCAGGGGACTAGCGGGCACCGGGGAGCTGTTTTTT. Translating gives CASRGLAGTGELFF. Full variable domain (rest looked up from reference TRBV2 and TRBJ2-2): EPEVTQTPSHQVTQMGQEVILRCVPISNHLYFYWYRQILGQKVEFLVSFYNNEISEKSEIFDDQFSVERPDGSNFTLKIRSTKLEDSAMYFCASRGLAGTGELFFGEGSRLTVL.

The rearrangement links TRBV21-1 to TRBJ2-7; the table names TRBD1, a call not compared with the DNA. TRBV21-1 is flagged as a pseudogene. This CDR3 contains 15 residues. As DNA, the CDR3 is TGTGCCAGCAGCACTACCGGGACAGGGACCTACGAGCAGTACTTC. Translating gives CASSTTGTGTYEQYF.

The chain recombines TRBV18 with TRBJ2-3, with D tentatively TRBD2 (7 bases). CDR3 length: 15 amino acids. Germline CDR1 and CDR2: KGHSH and LQKENI. The V end lost 0 bases, the J end lost 5 bases, and 12 bases lay between the germline ends. This CDR3 reads CASSPPAGAEDTQYF. In nucleotides, the CDR3 is TGTGCCAGCTCACCACCGGCGGGGGCCGAAGATACGCAGTATTTT.

This rearrangement joins TRBV19 to TRBJ2-6; D is ambiguous. Trimming took 7 bases from V and 2 from J, leaving 15 bases between them. The CDR3 loop spans 16 amino acids. The germline V gene encodes CDR1 LNHDA and CDR2 SQIVND (reference sequence). The CDR3 loop reads CASTPHSGAGANVLTF. Written as DNA, the CDR3 is TGTGCCAGTACCCCGCACTCCGGAGCTGGGGCCAACGTCCTGACTTTC.

The rearrangement joins TRBV7-2 to TRBJ1-2, with D possibly matching TRBD1 (6 bases). V was pared by 11 bases and J by 6 bases, with 28 bases between. CDR3 length: 16 residues. The germline V gene encodes CDR1 SGHTA and CDR2 FQGNSA. CDR3 amino acids: CAEDSTGRGVTDGYTF. CDR3 coding DNA: TGTGCCGAAGACTCTACAGGGAGGGGGGTGACAGATGGCTACACCTTC.

The chain joins TRBV9 to TRBJ1-5; tentatively, D is TRBD1 (5 bases). Germline CDR1 reads SGDLS; CDR2 reads YYNGEE. The CDR3 runs 15 residues. Trimming cost V 0 bases and J 6 bases, with 13 bases left between them. The CDR3 bases are TGTGCCAGCAGCGTAGGGCAGGGTGGGGGTCAGCCCCAGCATTTT. Its translation is CASSVGQGGGQPQHF.

This clone came up once. The rearrangement joins TRBV5-5 to TRBJ1-4, with D perhaps TRBD1 (6 bases). Germline CDR1 and CDR2: SGHKS and YYEKEE (reference sequence). This CDR3 contains 15 residues. V was clipped by 1 base and J by 3 bases, with 10 bases between them. CDR3 region: CASSLTGWANEKLFF. CDR3 coding DNA: TGTGCCAGCAGCTTGACAGGGTGGGCTAATGAAAAACTGTTTTTT.

The V and J genes are TRBV5-1 and TRBJ1-3; weak D call: TRBD1 (6 bases). This CDR3 spans 17 amino acids. Per the germline V gene, CDR1 is SGHRS and CDR2 is YFSETQ. V was clipped by 1 base and J by 0 bases, with 14 bases between them. This CDR3 is CASSLFLGQSSGNTIYF. DNA for the CDR3: TGCGCCAGCAGCTTGTTTCTCGGACAGAGCTCTGGAAACACCATATATTTT.

The chain carries TRBV6-5 and TRBJ2-1; 9 bases are a match to TRBD2. The CDR3 is 15 residues long. Germline CDR1 reads MNHEY; CDR2 reads SVGAGI. The junction had 7 bases not matched to a gene; V was cut back by 6 bases and J by 4 bases. The CDR3: CASSTRLADYNEQFF. In nucleotides, the CDR3 is TGTGCCAGCAGCACTAGACTAGCGGATTACAATGAGCAGTTCTTC.

The CDR3: CASSWTSGGYTQYF. DNA of the CDR3: TGTGCCAGCAGCTGGACTAGCGGGGGATATACGCAGTATTTT. The chain combines TRBV7-8 with TRBJ2-3; 13 bases align to TRBD2. Germline V gene data show CDR1 as SGHVS and CDR2 as FQNEAQ. The V gene end was trimmed by 4 bases and the J gene end by 7 bases; junction bases not matched to a gene: 2. The CDR3 covers 14 residues.